A selection of T cell receptor beta chains follows, all from one sample in a study of T-cell reconstitution after alpha-beta-depleted transplantation in children. TCRdb passed the PCR reads through MiXCR, listing each CDR3 protein once. The repertoire has hundreds of thousands of distinct CDR3 sequences, approximately 15% of them found once; the top ten carry about 39%. Here the sequenced sample was PBMCs, mostly from graft donor cells, taken 360 days after TCRalphabeta/CD19-depleted stem cell transplant. The receptor source for this set is a male patient between 2 and 10 years old who had a stem cell transplant for acute lymphoblastic leukemia, so the T cells may come from the graft donor. CDR3s include the opening cysteine and the closing phenylalanine or tryptophan. The D gene is left open where the match is weak. The size field is filled for only some rows; it gives once, few, many or a size class.

V	size	J	D	CDR3	DNA
TRBV12-3/TRBV12-4	few	TRBJ2-5	TRBD1	CASSLAGQRETQYF	TGTGCCAGCAGTTTAGCGGGACAGCGAGAGACCCAGTACTTC
TRBV27	.	TRBJ1-4	.	CASTPLGDRGEKLFF	TGTGCCAGCACTCCCCTAGGGGATCGTGGCGAAAAACTGTTTTTT
TRBV6-2/TRBV6-3	few	TRBJ2-3	.	CASRGPGRGDTQYF	TGTGCCAGCAGAGGGCCGGGCCGAGGAGATACGCAGTATTTT
TRBV11-2	.	TRBJ2-1	.	CASSLVGGNEQFF	TGTGCCAGCAGCTTAGTTGGGGGAAATGAGCAGTTCTTC
TRBV18	once	TRBJ1-3	.	CASSQERNLSGNTIYF	TGTGCCAGCTCACAAGAGAGAAACCTCTCTGGAAACACCATATATTTT
TRBV20-1	.	TRBJ2-3	TRBD1	CSARVGTGVDTQYF	TGCAGTGCTAGGGTAGGGACAGGGGTGGATACGCAGTATTTT
TRBV11-2	.	TRBJ2-1	TRBD2	CASSLGLAGPLRNNEQFF	TGTGCCAGCAGCCTAGGACTAGCGGGGCCTCTAAGGAACAATGAGCAGTTCTTC
TRBV29-1	few	TRBJ2-3	TRBD2	CSVPLAGTTDTQYF	TGCAGCGTCCCACTAGCGGGGACCACAGATACGCAGTATTTT
TRBV29-1	many	TRBJ2-4	.	CRDHIQYF	TGCAGGGATCACATTCAGTACTTC
TRBV12-3/TRBV12-4	.	TRBJ1-2	.	CASSLEGNYGYTF	TGTGCCAGCAGTTTGGAGGGAAACTATGGCTACACCTTC
TRBV5-1	.	TRBJ2-7	.	CASSLAGQTYEQYF	TGCGCCAGCAGCTTGGCCGGACAGACCTACGAGCAGTACTTC
TRBV7-9	.	TRBJ2-3	.	CASSLAGWDTDTQYF	TGTGCCAGCAGCTTAGCGGGGTGGGACACAGATACGCAGTATTTT
TRBV30	.	TRBJ2-2	.	CAYANTGELFF	TGTGCCTACGCGAACACCGGGGAGCTGTTTTTT
TRBV3-1	.	TRBJ2-3	TRBD1	CASSRMTGSGTDTQYF	TGTGCCAGCAGCCGGATGACAGGGAGCGGCACAGATACGCAGTATTTT
TRBV5-6	few	TRBJ2-2	TRBD2	CASSLSDLAGAPGELFF	TGTGCCAGCAGCTTGTCTGACCTAGCGGGGGCCCCCGGGGAGCTGTTTTTT
TRBV12-3/TRBV12-4	few	TRBJ2-7	TRBD1	CASSLWDSVFYEQYF	TGTGCCAGCAGTTTATGGGACAGTGTTTTCTACGAGCAGTACTTC
TRBV7-9	few	TRBJ2-1	TRBD2	CASSLALRGGYNEQFF	TGTGCCAGCAGCTTAGCACTGCGGGGGGGATACAATGAGCAGTTCTTC
TRBV10-3	.	TRBJ2-1	TRBD2	CAISESAAGPYNEQFF	TGTGCCATCAGTGAGTCCGCAGCGGGGCCCTACAATGAGCAGTTCTTC
TRBV5-1	few	TRBJ2-3	.	CASSLVFTDTQYF	TGCGCCAGCAGCTTGGTTTTCACAGATACGCAGTATTTT
TRBV12-3/TRBV12-4	many	TRBJ2-3	.	CASSGTATDTQYF	TGTGCCAGCAGTGGGACCGCCACAGATACGCAGTATTTT
TRBV5-1	.	TRBJ2-2	.	CASSLVKTTVAWRDTGELFF	TGCGCCAGCAGCTTGGTGAAGACAACCGTGGCCTGGAGGGATACCGGGGAGCTGTTTTTT
TRBV20-1	few	TRBJ2-2	TRBD2	CSAGTSGGPGELFF	TGCAGTGCCGGGACTAGCGGGGGGCCCGGGGAGCTGTTTTTT
TRBV30	.	TRBJ1-5	TRBD1	CAWRTQGDSNQPQHF	TGTGCCTGGAGAACACAGGGGGATAGCAATCAGCCCCAGCATTTT
TRBV29-1	once	TRBJ1-2	TRBD1	CSVIQGAVLYGYTF	TGCAGCGTTATACAGGGGGCAGTCCTCTATGGCTACACCTTC
TRBV11-1	.	TRBJ2-2	.	CAILRAGGGPTNTGELFF	TGTGCCATCTTAAGGGCGGGCGGGGGCCCGACGAACACCGGGGAGCTGTTTTTT
TRBV10-2	.	TRBJ2-7	TRBD1	CASSESMGTGSYEQYF	TGCGCCAGCAGTGAGTCTATGGGGACAGGGTCCTACGAGCAGTACTTC
TRBV3-1	.	TRBJ1-2	.	CASSRGTVNYGYTF	TGTGCCAGCAGCCGGGGGACCGTGAACTATGGCTACACCTTC
TRBV12-3/TRBV12-4	.	TRBJ1-1	.	CASSPRGGGTEAFF	TGTGCCAGCAGTCCCCGGGGGGGGGGCACTGAAGCTTTCTTT
TRBV10-3	.	TRBJ2-3	.	CAISERGTDTDTQYF	TGTGCCATCAGTGAAAGGGGGACCGACACAGATACGCAGTATTTT
TRBV5-4	.	TRBJ2-5	TRBD2	CASSWGLAGPQETQYF	TGTGCCAGCAGCTGGGGACTAGCGGGCCCCCAAGAGACCCAGTACTTC
TRBV4-1	many	TRBJ2-3	.	CASSQPGRDTQYF	TGCGCCAGCAGCCAACCAGGCCGGGATACGCAGTATTTT
TRBV2	.	TRBJ2-7	TRBD1	CASNLQGYEQYF	TGTGCCAGCAATCTACAGGGGTACGAGCAGTACTTC
TRBV12-5	.	TRBJ1-1	.	CASGPNARGTEAFF	TGTGCTAGTGGCCCGAATGCCAGGGGCACTGAAGCTTTCTTT
TRBV5-1	few	TRBJ2-6	TRBD1	CASSFPGGRSTGANVLTF	TGCGCCAGCAGCTTCCCAGGGGGTCGATCAACTGGGGCCAACGTCCTGACTTTC
TRBV24-1	few	TRBJ2-1	.	CATRAAVNNEQFF	TGTGCCACCAGGGCTGCCGTCAACAATGAGCAGTTCTTC
TRBV29-1	.	TRBJ1-2	TRBD1	CSEGQGYGYTF	TGCAGCGAGGGACAGGGCTATGGCTACACCTTC
TRBV6-5	.	TRBJ2-7	TRBD1	CASSSPGQGTYEQYF	TGTGCCAGCAGTTCTCCGGGACAGGGCACGTACGAGCAGTACTTC
TRBV15	.	TRBJ2-1	TRBD2	CATSPSVAGGLDEQFF	TGTGCCACCAGCCCATCGGTAGCGGGGGGGCTCGATGAGCAGTTCTTC
TRBV7-8	.	TRBJ1-1	.	CASSLGAAWWGGNTEAFF	TGTGCCAGCAGCTTAGGGGCCGCCTGGTGGGGAGGGAACACTGAAGCTTTCTTT
TRBV12-3/TRBV12-4	.	TRBJ2-7	.	CASSFGNEQYF	TGTGCCAGCAGTTTTGGGAACGAGCAGTACTTC
TRBV5-6	.	TRBJ2-2	TRBD2	CASSLVGGRAITGELFF	TGTGCCAGCAGCTTGGTCGGCGGGAGGGCCATTACCGGGGAGCTGTTTTTT
TRBV30	few	TRBJ2-7	.	CAWSPDIAYEQYF	TGTGCCTGGAGTCCAGACATCGCCTACGAGCAGTACTTC
TRBV12-3/TRBV12-4	few	TRBJ2-1	.	CASSFPVNEQFF	TGTGCCAGCAGTTTTCCGGTCAATGAGCAGTTCTTC
TRBV12-3/TRBV12-4	few	TRBJ1-1	.	CASSRGTTEAFF	TGTGCCAGCAGTAGAGGGACCACTGAAGCTTTCTTT
TRBV5-4	.	TRBJ1-4	.	CASSLGATNEKLFF	TGTGCCAGCAGCTTGGGAGCAACTAATGAAAAACTGTTTTTT
TRBV6-5	.	TRBJ2-6	.	CASRLTAGANVLTF	TGTGCCAGCAGATTGACCGCTGGGGCCAACGTCCTGACTTTC
TRBV10-3	few	TRBJ2-7	.	CAISEGTPTYEQYF	TGTGCCATCAGTGAGGGGACACCCACCTACGAGCAGTACTTC
TRBV10-3	.	TRBJ2-7	TRBD1	CAIRAPGTARTKQYF	TGTGCCATCAGGGCGCCCGGGACAGCGCGTACGAAACAGTACTTC
TRBV28	many	TRBJ2-7	TRBD2	CASSPRTSGSEQYF	TGTGCCAGCAGCCCCCGGACTAGCGGCTCCGAGCAGTACTTC
TRBV18	.	TRBJ2-3	.	CASSPLGPPTDTQYF	TGTGCCAGCTCACCACTGGGACCCCCCACAGATACGCAGTATTTT
TRBV7-6	few	TRBJ2-1	.	CASSLEWAGRYNEQFF	TGTGCCAGCAGCTTAGAATGGGCAGGCCGTTACAATGAGCAGTTCTTC
TRBV29-1	few	TRBJ1-5	.	CSVDFGEGQPQHF	TGCAGCGTTGATTTTGGGGAAGGACAGCCCCAGCATTTT
TRBV29-1	.	TRBJ2-7	.	CSAGGNYEQYF	TGCAGCGCCGGGGGAAACTACGAGCAGTACTTC